This TCR beta chain was documented in a study of CD8 T cells in Susac syndrome. Trimming took off 1 base at V and 5 bases at J, with 15 bases between the two ends. Germline loops: CDR1 SGHRS, CDR2 YFSETQ. The CDR3 totals 15 residues. The authors reverse transcribed roughly 0.5 to 1 ug RNA with random hexamers. TCRdb reprocessed the immunoSEQ multiplex PCR reads with MiXCR, giving one entry per CDR3 protein. The data show about 110,000 distinct CDR3 sequences, roughly 96% seen once. The V gene is TRBV5-1, the J gene TRBJ2-5; tentatively, D is TRBD2 (6 bases). Material: CD4+ T cells from PBMCs. This sequence originates from a human donor in good health. The CDR3: CASSLMGGEGETQYF. The DNA of the CDR3 is TGCGCCAGCAGCTTGATGGGGGGAGAGGGGGAGACCCAGTACTTC.